Sequencing of this T cell receptor (beta chain) was carried out in a study of blood T cells in healthy people across ages. With regard to this clonotype: Its cognate antigen is unknown.

Broader study findings: Diversity was estimated from one million T cells, and these estimates were considered underestimates.

Through a sample-barcoded 5' primer and a J-beta primer mix, a second PCR was run for roughly 6 to 11 cycles. TCRdb fed the 5' RACE reads into MiXCR, producing one record per CDR3 protein. The table has about a million distinct CDR3 sequences, roughly 47% seen once. This CDR3 is built from 14 residues. Germline CDR1 DFQATT, CDR2 SNEGSKA (reference sequence). V dropped 4 bases and J dropped 2 bases, with 12 bases sitting between them. This sequence was found in a woman aged 55-69 years in good health. Sequencing was carried out using blood. The V and J genes are TRBV20-1 and TRBJ2-1, with D tentatively TRBD2 (6 bases). CDR3 bases: TGCAGTGCTACGACTAGAGGGGCCTACAATGAGCAGTTCTTC. Translation gives CSATTRGAYNEQFF.